The 6 T cell receptor beta chains presented below share a single source sample, sequenced in a study of T cell changes during pregnancy in multiple sclerosis. Libraries were prepared by immunoSEQ multiplex PCR; TCRdb keeps only in-frame clonotypes and omits some of them. The profile shows around 62,000 clones, 80% to 90% of them singletons. The material sequenced was peripheral blood, taken in the first trimester of pregnancy. Every receptor here comes from a female donor with multiple sclerosis, enrolled in a pregnancy study.

This chain connects TRBV19 to TRBJ1-2; a weak D match, TRBD1 (5 bases). Trimming pared 3 bases from V and 0 bases from J, leaving 11 bases between. The CDR3 extends over 15 amino acids. Per the germline V gene, CDR1 is LNHDA and CDR2 is SQIVND (reference sequence). In DNA form, the CDR3 reads TGTGCCAGTAGTATCGAAGGGGCTACTAACTATGGCTACACCTTC. Its protein product is CASSIEGATNYGYTF. Full variable domain (outside the CDR3, taken from reference TRBV19 and TRBJ1-2): DGGITQSPKYLFRKEGQNVTLSCEQNLNHDAMYWYRQDPGQGLRLIYYSQIVNDFQKGDIAEGYSVSREKKESFPLTVTSAQKNPTAFYLCASSIEGATNYGYTFGSGTRLTVV.

This clone was observed a single time. The V and J genes are TRBV7-2 and TRBJ1-5; TRBD1 might be the D (6 bases). Germline V CDR1 and CDR2: SGHTA, FQGNSA. This CDR3 comprises 16 residues. V was cut by 1 base and J by 4 bases, with 14 bases left in between. CDR3 residues: CASSLVGGQGNQPQHF. The CDR3 DNA reads TGTGCCAGCAGCTTAGTGGGGGGGCAAGGTAATCAGCCCCAGCATTTT. The whole variable domain, filled in from reference TRBV7-2 and TRBJ1-5, reads GAGVSQSPSNKVTEKGKDVELRCDPISGHTALYWYRQSLGQGLEFLIYFQGNSAPDKSGLPSDRFSAERTGGSVSTLTIQRTQQEDSAVYLCASSLVGGQGNQPQHFGDGTRLSIL.

The rearrangement joins TRBV5-8 to TRBJ1-6; 7 nucleotides agree with TRBD1. This CDR3 region has 15 residues. The V and J ends lost 4 bases and 8 bases, in that order; junction bases with no gene match: 9. Looked up from germline, CDR1 is SGHTS and CDR2 is YDEGEE. In DNA, the CDR3 is TGTGCCAGCAGCGAGGGGACAGCGGCCTATTCACCCCTCCACTTT. The encoded protein is CASSEGTAAYSPLHF. The variable domain in full, with the rest retrieved from reference TRBV5-8 and TRBJ1-6, is EAGVTQSPTHLIKTRGQQATLRCSPISGHTSVYWYQQALGLGLQFLLWYDEGEERNRGNFPPRFSGRQFPNYSSELNVNALELEDSALYLCASSEGTAAYSPLHFGNGTRLTVT.

The chain has TRBV6-5 and TRBJ1-5, with TRBD1 identical over 8 bases. Germline V gives CDR1 MNHEY, CDR2 SVGAGI. The CDR3 is made up of 14 amino acids. Unmatched junction bases numbered 7, after V lost 6 bases and J lost 6 bases. DNA of the CDR3: TGTGCCAGCAGGTCGACAGGGGCGGCTCAGCCCCAGCATTTT. As protein: CASRSTGAAQPQHF.

This clone showed up just once. V usage is TRBV6-6 and J usage is TRBJ1-2; 9 bases are a match to TRBD1. V was pared by 5 bases and J by 6 bases, with 7 bases of the junction left unmatched. Germline V gene sequence: CDR1 MNHNY, CDR2 SVGAGI (reference sequence). The CDR3 runs 14 residues. The DNA of the CDR3 is TGTGCCAGCAGTGCGCCCACAGGGGGCAATGGCTACACCTTC. Protein product: CASSAPTGGNGYTF.

The V call is TRBV6-6, the J call TRBJ1-4, with D possibly being TRBD1 (5 bases). The CDR3 extends over 14 amino acids. In germline, CDR1 is MNHNY, CDR2 SVGAGI (reference sequence). Trimming shortened V by 4 bases and J by 5 bases, and 11 bases separated the two germline ends. Here the CDR3 reads CASSFRVGNEKLFF. CDR3 nucleotides: TGTGCCAGCAGTTTCAGGGTCGGGAATGAAAAACTGTTTTTT.